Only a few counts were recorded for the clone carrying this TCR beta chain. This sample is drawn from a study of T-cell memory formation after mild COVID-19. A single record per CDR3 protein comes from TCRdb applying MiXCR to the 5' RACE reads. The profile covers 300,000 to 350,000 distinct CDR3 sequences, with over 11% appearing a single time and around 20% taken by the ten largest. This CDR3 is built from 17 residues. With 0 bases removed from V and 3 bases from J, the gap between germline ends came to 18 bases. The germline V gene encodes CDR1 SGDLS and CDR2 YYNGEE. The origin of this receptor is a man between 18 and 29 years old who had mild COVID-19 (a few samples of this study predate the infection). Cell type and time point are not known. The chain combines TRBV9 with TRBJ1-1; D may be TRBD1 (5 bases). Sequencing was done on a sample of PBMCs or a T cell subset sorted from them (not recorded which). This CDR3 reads CASSVEKTEGRHTEAFF. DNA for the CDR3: TGTGCCAGCAGCGTAGAGAAGACTGAGGGGCGGCACACTGAAGCTTTCTTT.